The 4 T cell receptor beta chains listed next were all sequenced from one sample in a study of persistence of HIV-infected CD4 T cells. The antigens for these receptors are not known. Anti-CD3/anti-CD28 beads served as a nonspecific positive control stimulus. Sorting of responding CD4+ T cells relied on upregulated CD40 ligand together with CD69. The libraries were made with immunoSEQ version 4 in survey mode. Assay: immunoSEQ multiplex PCR; the TCRdb copy retains only in-frame clones and omits some. Of around 47,000 clones in the sample, just over 90% are singletons; the top ten hold under 2%. Sequenced here: CD4+ T cells sorted from PBMCs after roughly 18-hour stimulation, sampled from a patient who received antiretroviral therapy. Receptor source: an adult man with HIV who was CMV-seropositive.

V is TRBV7-9 and J is TRBJ2-2; D unresolved. This CDR3 is built from 13 residues. CDR1 and CDR2 (germline): SEHNR, FQNEAQ (reference sequence). Trimming cost V 3 bases and J 2 bases, with 4 bases left between them. The CDR3 bases are TGTGCCAGCAGCTTCTCAAACACCGGGGAGCTGTTTTTT. Its protein is CASSFSNTGELFF. Full variable domain (remainder filled in from reference TRBV7-9 and TRBJ2-2): DTGVSQNPRHKITKRGQNVTFRCDPISEHNRLYWYRQTLGQGPEFLTYFQNEAQLEKSRLLSDRFSAERPKGSFSTLEIQRTEQGDSAMYLCASSFSNTGELFFGEGSRLTVL.

A few counts support this clone. This rearrangement joins TRBV10-3 to TRBJ1-2, with a tentative D call TRBD1 (5 bases). The CDR3 covers 15 residues. The germline gives CDR1 ENHRY, CDR2 SYGVKD. With 8 bases removed from V and 0 bases from J, the gap between germline ends came to 16 bases. This chain's CDR3 is CAISGSPLANYGYTF. CDR3 bases: TGTGCCATCTCAGGGTCCCCCCTAGCTAACTATGGCTACACCTTC.

This chain links TRBV10-3 with TRBJ2-3; D might be TRBD2 (6 bases). CDR3 size: 13 residues. The V and J ends lost 6 bases and 3 bases respectively, with 10 bases between them. The germline gives CDR1 ENHRY, CDR2 SYGVKD. The CDR3 loop reads CAISDGTTDTQYF. CDR3 coding DNA: TGTGCCATCAGCGATGGGACTACAGATACGCAGTATTTT.

This chain links TRBV20-1 with TRBJ2-1; D is ambiguous. Trimming removed 0 bases at V and 8 bases at J, with 5 bases between. CDR1 is DFQATT, CDR2 SNEGSKA, per germline (reference sequence). The CDR3 covers 11 residues. The CDR3 loop reads CSAREMYEQFF. The CDR3 region has the DNA TGCAGTGCTAGAGAGATGTATGAGCAGTTCTTC.